This entry describes one T cell receptor (beta chain). Its specificity is not known. The V end lost 2 bases, the J end lost 8 bases, and 18 bases lay between the germline ends. Germline V gives CDR1 KGHSH, CDR2 LQKENI. This CDR3 is 16 amino acids long. The sample is drawn from a study of cytomegalovirus exposure and HLA in healthy donors. As for the study in general: In an earlier analysis, approximately 120 million unique TCR beta sequences were found from approximately 190 million T cells. The study's findings and limits: A missense variant in DCLRE1C was later tied to TCR beta V- and J-gene trimming. Apart from CMV serostatus, no immune exposure information was available.

Primers: 60 Vbeta forward and 13 Jbeta reverse. Here immunoSEQ multiplex PCR was the method, and the copy in TCRdb shows in-frame clones only, minus some. The sample includes fewer than 250,000 clones, 85% to 90% seen only once; the top ten take about 1.2%. This TCR was recovered from a human donor in good health. Sequencing was performed on PBMCs. This rearrangement joins TRBV18 to TRBJ2-2; D is possibly TRBD2 (5 bases). CDR3 residues: CASSPFMSGSGGELFF. The CDR3 DNA reads as TGTGCCAGCTCACCATTTATGTCGGGAAGCGGTGGGGAGCTGTTTTTT. The whole variable domain, remainder taken from reference TRBV18 and TRBJ2-2, is NAGVMQNPRHLVRRRGQEARLRCSPMKGHSHVYWYRQLPEEGLKFMVYLQKENIIDESGMPKERFSAEFPKEGPSILRIQQVVRGDSAAYFCASSPFMSGSGGELFFGEGSRLTVL.